This T cell receptor beta chain was recovered during a study of identifying expanded T cells in peripheral blood. Whole-study findings and limits: Clone count variance between approximately two-week samples rose with total template count.

During the collection period, no donor immune events like infections were recorded. In the case of this clone: The target antigen is unknown.

Trimming removed 5 bases at V and 6 bases at J, with 9 bases between. This CDR3 comprises 11 residues. In germline, CDR1 is DFQATT, CDR2 SNEGSKA (reference sequence). Profiled with immunoSEQ multiplex PCR; TCRdb holds only in-frame clones, not every one. The table shows roughly 63,000 clones, with around four fifths occurring only once. The sample was blood. The chain recombines TRBV20-1 with TRBJ2-3, with unresolved D. This sequence originates from a person aged 18 to 75 in good health. The DNA for the CDR3 is TGCAGTGCTGGCCCCGCGGATACGCAGTATTTT. Protein: CSAGPADTQYF.